This TCR beta chain is from a study of cytomegalovirus exposure and HLA in healthy donors. Study outcomes and limitations: Productive rates of about 90% or about 30% were seen for most TCR beta V segments in an earlier analysis. There were several of the most significant clusters that appeared linked to common viral pathogens in a later analysis.

With 60 Vbeta and 13 Jbeta primers, the PCR was carried out. Measured with immunoSEQ multiplex PCR; TCRdb has only the in-frame clones, and not every one. Here the sample spans about 260,000 clones, approximately 84% being singletons. V was clipped by 1 base and J by 10 bases, with 8 bases between them. This CDR3 has 13 amino acids. CDR1 is LNHDA and CDR2 is SQIVND in the germline V gene (reference sequence). About this clone: Its specificity is unknown.

Healthy individuals who donated bone marrow served as the donors. While unrecorded immune exposures were likely, the donors were nominally healthy when sampled. V gene TRBV19 combines with J gene TRBJ1-6; D remains unclear. Source material: PBMCs. This clonotype was obtained from a woman in her forties in good health and CMV-seropositive. CDR3 amino acids: CASSIVGGSPLHF. Written as DNA, the CDR3 is TGTGCCAGTAGTATAGTGGGCGGGTCACCCCTCCACTTT.